These 8 T cell receptor beta chains were sequenced from one sample in a study of blood T cell repertoires in COVID-19. The repertoire was sequenced with immunoSEQ multiplex PCR; TCRdb's copy has only in-frame clones and lacks some. The data contain some 70,000 clones, around 80% of them singletons. Sequencing was performed on peripheral blood. The receptors were gathered from a woman aged 45-65 years with acute or convalescent COVID-19.

J is TRBJ1-3 and V is TRBV7-8, with a weak D call TRBD1 (5 bases). The V and J ends lost 6 bases and 2 bases respectively, with 17 bases between them. The CDR3 totals 16 residues. The germline CDR1 and CDR2 sequences are SGHVS and FQNEAQ. CDR3 sequence reads: CASSLNRGVAGNTIYF. CDR3 coding DNA: TGTGCCAGCAGTTTAAACCGGGGGGTTGCTGGAAACACCATATATTTT.

The V call is TRBV19, the J call TRBJ2-7; perhaps TRBD2 as D (5 bases). Deletions cut 6 bases from V and 1 base from J, with 10 bases between. Germline assignment: CDR1 LNHDA and CDR2 SQIVND (reference sequence). The CDR3 is 13 residues long. The CDR3 sequence: CASRQTNSYEQYF. The DNA of the CDR3 is TGTGCCAGTAGACAGACTAATTCCTACGAGCAGTACTTC.

V usage is TRBV28 and J usage is TRBJ2-7, with D perhaps matching TRBD2 (7 bases). The germline V gene encodes CDR1 MDHEN and CDR2 SYDVKM. V lost 11 bases and J 2 bases, leaving 16 bases between the germline ends. CDR3 length: 13 residues. The CDR3 loop reads CAGGGGSPYEQYF. As DNA, the CDR3 is TGTGCCGGCGGGGGCGGGAGCCCCTACGAGCAGTACTTC.

V usage is TRBV29-1 and J usage is TRBJ1-5; D is perhaps TRBD1 (5 bases). The CDR3 is made up of 11 amino acids. The germline V and J ends were trimmed by 4 bases and 6 bases, with 7 bases remaining between them. The germline gives CDR1 SQVTM, CDR2 ANQGSEA. CDR3 DNA sequence: TGCAGCGTTGCGGGGGTTCAGCCCCAGCATTTT. Encoded protein: CSVAGVQPQHF.

The CDR3, as DNA: TGTGCCAGCAGCCAAATAGCAGCCCAGGGCCTTCGTGGCTACACCTTC. This codes for CASSQIAAQGLRGYTF. This chain links TRBV4-2 with TRBJ1-2; a weak D match, TRBD1 (5 bases). V gave up 2 bases and J gave up 7 bases, with 20 bases separating them. The CDR3 is 16 amino acids. Germline CDR1 reads LGHNA; CDR2 reads YNFKEQ.

Only one count was recorded for this clone. The V call is TRBV4-3, the J call TRBJ2-7; perhaps TRBD1 as D (6 bases). V lost 0 bases to trimming and J lost 1 base, with 13 bases between them. The V gene's germline CDR1 is LGHNA and CDR2 YSLEER. This CDR3 has 16 amino acids. The CDR3 loop is CASSQEFWTASYEQYF. The CDR3 DNA reads as TGCGCCAGCAGCCAAGAGTTCTGGACAGCATCCTACGAGCAGTACTTC.

This chain links TRBV5-1 with TRBJ2-7; 9 bases are a match to TRBD2. Looked up from germline, CDR1 is SGHRS and CDR2 is YFSETQ. This CDR3 spans 14 amino acids. The V segment lost 4 bases and the J segment 4 bases; nucleotides outside the gene matches: 6. In DNA, the CDR3 is TGCGCCAGCAGCGTTAGCGGGAGCGGTTACGAGCAGTACTTC. This gives the protein CASSVSGSGYEQYF.

This chain links TRBV5-8 with TRBJ1-4; 7 bases align to TRBD1. The germline V gene has CDR1 SGHTS and CDR2 YDEGEE. The CDR3 has 16 amino acids. V lost 4 bases, J lost 0 bases, and 6 bases stayed unmatched. CDR3 sequence reads: CASSLGQTATNEKLFF. For the CDR3, the DNA is TGTGCCAGCAGCCTGGGACAGACGGCAACTAATGAAAAACTGTTTTTT. The full variable domain, with the rest looked up from reference TRBV5-8 and TRBJ1-4, is EAGVTQSPTHLIKTRGQQATLRCSPISGHTSVYWYQQALGLGLQFLLWYDEGEERNRGNFPPRFSGRQFPNYSSELNVNALELEDSALYLCASSLGQTATNEKLFFGSGTQLSVL.